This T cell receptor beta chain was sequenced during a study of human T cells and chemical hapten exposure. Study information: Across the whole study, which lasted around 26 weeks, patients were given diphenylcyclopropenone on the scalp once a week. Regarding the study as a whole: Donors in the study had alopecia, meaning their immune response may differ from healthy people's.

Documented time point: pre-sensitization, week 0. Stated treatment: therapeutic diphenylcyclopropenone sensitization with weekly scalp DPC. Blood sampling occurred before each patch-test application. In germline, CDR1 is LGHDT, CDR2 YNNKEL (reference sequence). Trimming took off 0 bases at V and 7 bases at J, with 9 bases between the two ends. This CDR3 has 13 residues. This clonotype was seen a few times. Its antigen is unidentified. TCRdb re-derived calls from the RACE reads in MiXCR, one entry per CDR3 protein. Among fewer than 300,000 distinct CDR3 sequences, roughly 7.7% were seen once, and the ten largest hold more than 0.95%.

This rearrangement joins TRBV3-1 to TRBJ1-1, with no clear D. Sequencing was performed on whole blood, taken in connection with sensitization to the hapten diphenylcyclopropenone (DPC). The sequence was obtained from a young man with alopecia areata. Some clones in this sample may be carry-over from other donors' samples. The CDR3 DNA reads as TGTGCCAGCAGCCAAGAAGCACGGAATGAAGCTTTCTTT. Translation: CASSQEARNEAFF.